This TCR beta chain was captured by sequencing in a study of neoadjuvant anti-PD-1 for oral cavity cancer. Whole-study results and caveats: Higher pretreatment Treg/Th17 ratios tracked higher pretreatment blood clonality.

Generated by immunoSEQ multiplex PCR, the TCRdb table keeps only in-frame clones and is missing some. The table includes some 15,000 clones, less than 85% detected once. V shed 7 bases and J shed 4 bases, with 13 bases lying between them. This CDR3 contains 13 residues. Germline V lookup: CDR1 MDHEN, CDR2 SYDVKM. This clone has only a few counts. Its matching antigen is unknown. This chain connects TRBV28 to TRBJ1-2; D is unresolved. The sample in question was PBMCs, obtained before nivolumab (anti-PD-1) treatment. This receptor was taken from a person between 35 and 79 years old with oral cavity squamous cell carcinoma. DNA of the CDR3: TGTGCCAGCACCCCAGTGGTCAGCTATGGCTACACCTTC. Its translation is CASTPVVSYGYTF.